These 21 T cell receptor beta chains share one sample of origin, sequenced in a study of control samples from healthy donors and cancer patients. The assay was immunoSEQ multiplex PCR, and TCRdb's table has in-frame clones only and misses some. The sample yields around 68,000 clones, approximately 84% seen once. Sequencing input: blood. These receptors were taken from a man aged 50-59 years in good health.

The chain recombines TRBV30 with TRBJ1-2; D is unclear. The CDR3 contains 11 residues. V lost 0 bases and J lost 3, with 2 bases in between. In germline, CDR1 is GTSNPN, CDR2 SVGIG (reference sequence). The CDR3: CAWSVYYGYTF. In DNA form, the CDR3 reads TGTGCCTGGAGTGTTTACTATGGCTACACCTTC.

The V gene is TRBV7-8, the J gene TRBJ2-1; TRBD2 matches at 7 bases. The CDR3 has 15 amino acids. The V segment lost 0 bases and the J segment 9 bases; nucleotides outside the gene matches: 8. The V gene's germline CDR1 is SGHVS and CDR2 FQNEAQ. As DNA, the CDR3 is TGTGCCAGCAGCTTAGCCCAGGGAGGGGAGGGTGAGCAGTTCTTC. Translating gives CASSLAQGGEGEQFF.

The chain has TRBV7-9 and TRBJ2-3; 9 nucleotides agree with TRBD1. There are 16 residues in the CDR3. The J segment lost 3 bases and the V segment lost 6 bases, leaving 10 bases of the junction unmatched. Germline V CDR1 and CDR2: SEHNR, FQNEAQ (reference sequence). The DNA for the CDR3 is TGTGCCAGCAGTCTTAACAGGGGGCAAGAAACAGATACGCAGTATTTT. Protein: CASSLNRGQETDTQYF.

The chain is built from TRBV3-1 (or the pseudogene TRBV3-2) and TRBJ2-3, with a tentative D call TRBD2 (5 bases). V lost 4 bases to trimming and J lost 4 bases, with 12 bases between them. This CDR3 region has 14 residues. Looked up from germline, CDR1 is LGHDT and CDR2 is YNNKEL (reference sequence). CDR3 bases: TGTGCCAGCAGCCTCCGGGGAGCAGCAGATACGCAGTATTTT. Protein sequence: CASSLRGAADTQYF.

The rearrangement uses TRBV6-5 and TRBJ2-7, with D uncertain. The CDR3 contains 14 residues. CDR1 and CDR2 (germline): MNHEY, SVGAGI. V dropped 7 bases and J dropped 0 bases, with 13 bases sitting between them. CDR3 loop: CASKYGTISYEQYF. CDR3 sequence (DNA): TGTGCCAGCAAATATGGTACAATCTCCTACGAGCAGTACTTC.

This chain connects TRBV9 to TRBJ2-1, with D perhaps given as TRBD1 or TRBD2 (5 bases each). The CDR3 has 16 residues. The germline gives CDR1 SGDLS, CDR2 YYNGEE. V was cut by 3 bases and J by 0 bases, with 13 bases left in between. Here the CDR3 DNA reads TGTGCCAGCAGCGGATCGGGGCCGAGCTCCTACAATGAGCAGTTCTTC. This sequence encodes CASSGSGPSSYNEQFF.

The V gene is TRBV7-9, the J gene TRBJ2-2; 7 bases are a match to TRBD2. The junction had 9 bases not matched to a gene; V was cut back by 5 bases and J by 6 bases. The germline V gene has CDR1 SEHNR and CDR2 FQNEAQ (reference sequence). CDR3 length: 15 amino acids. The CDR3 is CASSRLTSFSGELFF. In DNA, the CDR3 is TGTGCCAGCAGCCGGCTGACTAGCTTTTCCGGGGAGCTGTTTTTT.

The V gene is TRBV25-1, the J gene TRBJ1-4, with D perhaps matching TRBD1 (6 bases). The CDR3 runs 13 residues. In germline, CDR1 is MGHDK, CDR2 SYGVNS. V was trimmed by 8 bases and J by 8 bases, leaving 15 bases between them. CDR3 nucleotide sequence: TGTGCCAGCGTCAGGGGATTTGGGGAAAAACTGTTTTTT. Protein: CASVRGFGEKLFF.

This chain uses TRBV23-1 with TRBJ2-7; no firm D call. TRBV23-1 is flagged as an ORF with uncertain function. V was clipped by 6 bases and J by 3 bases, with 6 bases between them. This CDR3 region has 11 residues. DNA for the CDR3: TGCGCCAGCAGAAGAATCTACGAGCAGTACTTC. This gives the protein CASRRIYEQYF.

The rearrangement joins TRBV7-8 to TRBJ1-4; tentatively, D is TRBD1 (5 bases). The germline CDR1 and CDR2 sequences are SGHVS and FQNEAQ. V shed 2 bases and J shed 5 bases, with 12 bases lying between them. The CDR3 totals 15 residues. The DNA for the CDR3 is TGTGCCAGCAGCTTAAGTGCCGGGGGAAATGAAAAACTGTTTTTT. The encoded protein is CASSLSAGGNEKLFF.

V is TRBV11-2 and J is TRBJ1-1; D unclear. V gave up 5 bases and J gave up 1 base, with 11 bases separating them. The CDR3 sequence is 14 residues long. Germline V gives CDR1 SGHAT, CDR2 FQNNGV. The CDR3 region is CASSQMGGNTEAFF. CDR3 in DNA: TGTGCCAGCAGCCAGATGGGAGGGAACACTGAAGCTTTCTTT.

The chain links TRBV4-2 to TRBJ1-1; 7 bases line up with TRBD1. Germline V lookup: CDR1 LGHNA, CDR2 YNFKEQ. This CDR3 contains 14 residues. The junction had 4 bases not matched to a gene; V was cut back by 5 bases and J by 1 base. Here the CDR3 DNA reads TGTGCCAGCAGCAGCCGGGACAGGAACACTGAAGCTTTCTTT. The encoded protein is CASSSRDRNTEAFF.

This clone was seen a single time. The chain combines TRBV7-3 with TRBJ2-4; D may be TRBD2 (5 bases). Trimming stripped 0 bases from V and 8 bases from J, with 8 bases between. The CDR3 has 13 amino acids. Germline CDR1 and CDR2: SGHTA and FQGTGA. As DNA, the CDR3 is TGTGCCAGCAGCTTAACACCCGGGGACATTCAGTACTTC. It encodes CASSLTPGDIQYF.

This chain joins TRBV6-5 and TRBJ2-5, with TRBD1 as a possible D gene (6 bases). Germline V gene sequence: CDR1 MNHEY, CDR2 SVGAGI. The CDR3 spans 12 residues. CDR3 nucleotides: TGTGCTTACAGGAGGTCGTCACAGGGCCAGTACTTC. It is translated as CAYRRSSQGQYF.

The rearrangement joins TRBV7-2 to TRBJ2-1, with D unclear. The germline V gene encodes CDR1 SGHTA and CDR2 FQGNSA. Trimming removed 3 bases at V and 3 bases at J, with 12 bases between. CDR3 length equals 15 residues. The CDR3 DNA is TGTGCCAGCAGCTTCGGGCCAGCTAACTACAATGAGCAGTTCTTC. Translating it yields CASSFGPANYNEQFF.

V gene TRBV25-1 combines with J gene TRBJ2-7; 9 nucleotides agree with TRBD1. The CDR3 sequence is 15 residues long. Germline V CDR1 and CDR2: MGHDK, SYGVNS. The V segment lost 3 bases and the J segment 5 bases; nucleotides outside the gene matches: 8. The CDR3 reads CASSDFLRTGDEQYF. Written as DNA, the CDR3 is TGTGCCAGCAGTGACTTCCTTAGGACAGGGGACGAGCAGTACTTC.

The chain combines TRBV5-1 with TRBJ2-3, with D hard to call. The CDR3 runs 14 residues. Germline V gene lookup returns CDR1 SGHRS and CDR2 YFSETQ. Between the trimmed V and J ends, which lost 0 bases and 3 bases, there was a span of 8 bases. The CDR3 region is CASSLDQDTDTQYF. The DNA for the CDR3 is TGCGCCAGCAGCTTGGACCAGGATACAGATACGCAGTATTTT.

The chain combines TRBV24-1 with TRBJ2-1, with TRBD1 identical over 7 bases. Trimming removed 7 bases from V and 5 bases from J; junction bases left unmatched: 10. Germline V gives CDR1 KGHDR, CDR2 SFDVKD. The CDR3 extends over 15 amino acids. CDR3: CATSTSGTANNEQFF. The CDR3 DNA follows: TGTGCCACCAGCACTTCCGGGACAGCGAACAATGAGCAGTTCTTC.

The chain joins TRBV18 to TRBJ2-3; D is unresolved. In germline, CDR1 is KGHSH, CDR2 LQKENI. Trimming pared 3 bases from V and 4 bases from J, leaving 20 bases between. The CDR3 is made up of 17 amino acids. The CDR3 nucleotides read TGTGCCAGCTCACCCCCGGCGGCCTTTATAATCGCAGATACGCAGTATTTT. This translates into CASSPPAAFIIADTQYF.

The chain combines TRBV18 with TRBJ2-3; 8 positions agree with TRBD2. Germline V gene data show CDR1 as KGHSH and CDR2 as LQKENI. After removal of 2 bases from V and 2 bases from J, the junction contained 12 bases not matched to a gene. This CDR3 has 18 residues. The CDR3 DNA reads TGTGCCAGCTCACCATCCGGACCGGGAGGGGGAAACACAGATACGCAGTATTTT. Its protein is CASSPSGPGGGNTDTQYF.

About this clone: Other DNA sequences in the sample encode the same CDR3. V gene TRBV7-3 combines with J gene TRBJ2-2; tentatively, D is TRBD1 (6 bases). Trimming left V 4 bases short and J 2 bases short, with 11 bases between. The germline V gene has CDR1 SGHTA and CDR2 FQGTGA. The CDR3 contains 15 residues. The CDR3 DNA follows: TGTGCCAGCAGCTCCCGGGACACTAACACCGGGGAGCTGTTTTTT. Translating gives CASSSRDTNTGELFF.